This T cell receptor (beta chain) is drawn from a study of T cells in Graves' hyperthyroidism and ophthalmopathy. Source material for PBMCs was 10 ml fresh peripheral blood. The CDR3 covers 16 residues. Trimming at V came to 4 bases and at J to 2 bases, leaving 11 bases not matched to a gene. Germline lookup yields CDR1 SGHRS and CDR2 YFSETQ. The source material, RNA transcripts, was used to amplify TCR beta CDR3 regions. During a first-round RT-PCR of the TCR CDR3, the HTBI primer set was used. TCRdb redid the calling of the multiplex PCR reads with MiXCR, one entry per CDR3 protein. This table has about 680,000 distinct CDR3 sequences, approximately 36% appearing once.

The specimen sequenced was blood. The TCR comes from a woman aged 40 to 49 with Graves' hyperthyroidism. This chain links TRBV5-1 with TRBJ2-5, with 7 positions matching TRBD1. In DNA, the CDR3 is TGCGCCAGCAGCCCGGCTACATCGGGACAGCAAGAGACCCAGTACTTC. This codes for CASSPATSGQQETQYF.